These T cell receptor beta chains were read from a single sample in a study of human T cells and chemical hapten exposure. TCRdb fed the RACE reads into MiXCR, producing one record per CDR3 protein. Of 180,000 or so distinct CDR3 sequences listed, 20% to 25% are singletons. This specimen consisted of whole blood, obtained in connection with sensitization to the hapten diphenylcyclopropenone (DPC). The receptors stem from a woman aged 45-65 years with alopecia areata. Some clones in this sample may be carry-over from other donors' samples. Each CDR3 is given with its conserved first and last residue. A D gene is named only where the DNA matches it firmly. Expanded clones are given a class, and other clones once, few, many or no size at all.

abundance: .; v_gene: TRBV7-7; d_gene: .; j_gene: TRBJ2-1; CDR3aa: CASSLEVNNEQFF; CDR3nt: TGTGCCAGCAGCTTAGAGGTGAACAATGAGCAGTTCTTC
abundance: once; v_gene: TRBV11-2; d_gene: TRBD2; j_gene: TRBJ2-3; CDR3aa: CASSTWTSGTDTQYF; CDR3nt: TGTGCCAGCAGCACGTGGACTAGCGGCACAGATACGCAGTATTTT
abundance: .; v_gene: TRBV11-2; d_gene: .; j_gene: TRBJ2-3; CDR3aa: CASSLGFRTDTQYF; CDR3nt: TGTGCCAGCAGCTTAGGGTTTCGCACAGATACGCAGTATTTT
abundance: .; v_gene: TRBV12-5; d_gene: .; j_gene: TRBJ2-7; CDR3aa: CASGHTINPYEQYF; CDR3nt: TGTGCTAGTGGACATACCATTAACCCATACGAGCAGTACTTC
abundance: few; v_gene: TRBV11-2; d_gene: TRBD2; j_gene: TRBJ2-5; CDR3aa: CASSLGAGGRETQYF; CDR3nt: TGTGCCAGCAGCTTAGGGGCGGGAGGACGAGAGACCCAGTACTTC
abundance: .; v_gene: TRBV12-3/TRBV12-4; d_gene: .; j_gene: TRBJ1-2; CDR3aa: CASSLSNYGYTF; CDR3nt: TGTGCCAGCAGCCTCAGTAACTATGGCTACACCTTC
abundance: .; v_gene: TRBV7-9; d_gene: TRBD2; j_gene: TRBJ2-1; CDR3aa: CASSLPPRLAGRNNEQFF; CDR3nt: TGTGCCAGCAGCTTACCCCCTCGGTTAGCGGGAAGGAACAATGAGCAGTTCTTC
abundance: few; v_gene: TRBV20-1; d_gene: TRBD2; j_gene: TRBJ2-7; CDR3aa: CSASGLDAYEQYF; CDR3nt: TGCAGTGCTAGTGGACTAGACGCGTACGAGCAGTACTTC
abundance: few; v_gene: TRBV6-5; d_gene: .; j_gene: TRBJ1-4; CDR3aa: CASRGTGEIEKLFF; CDR3nt: TGTGCCAGCAGAGGGACGGGAGAGATTGAAAAACTGTTTTTT
abundance: .; v_gene: TRBV7-2; d_gene: .; j_gene: TRBJ2-5; CDR3aa: CASSLEGLKQETQYF; CDR3nt: TGTGCCAGCAGCTTAGAAGGACTAAAACAAGAGACCCAGTACTTC
abundance: few; v_gene: TRBV12-3/TRBV12-4; d_gene: TRBD1; j_gene: TRBJ1-2; CDR3aa: CASRGDRFYGYTF; CDR3nt: TGTGCCAGCAGGGGGGACAGGTTCTATGGCTACACCTTC
abundance: few; v_gene: TRBV9; d_gene: .; j_gene: TRBJ1-1; CDR3aa: CASSVDPLVAEAFF; CDR3nt: TGTGCCAGCAGCGTTGACCCCCTCGTGGCTGAAGCTTTCTTT
abundance: few; v_gene: TRBV24-1; d_gene: TRBD2; j_gene: TRBJ2-3; CDR3aa: CATQTTSGRSDTQYF; CDR3nt: TGTGCCACCCAGACGACTAGCGGGAGATCAGATACGCAGTATTTT